This paragraph covers one T cell receptor beta chain sequence. Its antigen is not yet known. Base qualities are missing; no much larger clone stands one base away. TCRbeta CDR3 regions were amplified from genomic DNA by means of the immunoSEQ Assay, a bias-controlled multiplex PCR. As for the authors' bioinformatics: Nucleated cell counts per sample were estimated from amplification of reference gene primers within the assay. To quantify the absolute abundance of each unique TCRbeta CDR3 rearrangement, sequence reads were collapsed and filtered. Productive Simpson clonality was computed per sample as the square root of Simpson's diversity index over productive rearrangements. The table was pulled from immuneACCESS by TCRdb, which kept in-frame rearrangements only. Such tables lose some clones; where checked, under half of the loss comes from unresolved V genes, and the rest has no known cause. That table is the source of V, J and clone size, and D and trimming were worked out from the DNA. Recorded for this sample are some 250,000 clones; over 75% of them occurred a single time. Clones ranked in the top ten supply 0.7% of the sample.

This sample was included in a study of blood T cell repertoires in COVID-19 (TCRdb year 2020). The study in broad terms: The collaborator samples originated in the United States, Italy and Spain and spanned the acute and convalescent phases of COVID-19. The repertoires were made available in a free public database intended to serve as a resource for research on the immune response to SARS-CoV-2. The samples were drawn from two sources: the first 160 participants of the ongoing ImmuneRACE study, and fewer than 1,500 subjects contributed by 6 global collaborators. The dataset comprised deeply sampled blood TCRbeta repertoires from subjects exposed to, actively infected with, or recovered from COVID-19. Where available, HLA class I and class II types were taken from metadata supplied by the sample provider and were not determined by assay-based typing. Nearly every sample came with metadata listing a de-identified subject ID, COVID-19 status, age in years and sex. The prospective study material was composed of cDNA or gDNA derived from T cells, B-cell-depleted T cells, or PBMCs.

Broad study findings and their caveats: The amount of clinical and demographic metadata varied by source and participant and was provided uncurated.

Sequences GTSNPN (CDR1) and SVGIG (CDR2) are obtained from the germline V gene (reference sequence). V drops 5 bases and J drops 0 bases, leaving 14 bases in between. There are 14 amino acids in the CDR3, from cysteine to phenylalanine inclusive. Only the CDR3 portion is preserved as DNA: 42 bases, with reading frame beginning at the first base. Collaborating institutions collected whole blood in K2EDTA tubes following their own protocols. For TCRbeta analysis, collaborators shipped samples as frozen whole blood, isolated PBMCs, or DNA extracted from either of those sample types. This sequence originates from a human donor in a cohort sampled during active COVID-19. The chain is encoded by TRBV30 joined to TRBJ2-7, with the identity of the D gene unclear. The sequenced material came from peripheral blood. In nucleotide form, the sequence is TGTGCCTGGCGCCAGTGGCCTAGCTCCTACGAGCAGTACTTC. It translates as CAWRQWPSSYEQYF.